This TCR beta chain was documented in a study of beta chain features in type 1 diabetes. Trimming left V 4 bases short and J 0 bases short, with 28 bases between. CDR3 size: 21 residues. Looked up from germline, CDR1 is MDHEN and CDR2 is SYDVKM. Reverse transcribing all isolated RNA meant expressed TCRB transcripts were sequenced. Clones were read by immunoSEQ multiplex PCR, and TCRdb kept only the in-frame ones, dropping some. The sample yields 850,000 to 900,000 clones, roughly a sixth seen once. The clonotype comes from a woman between 18 and 29 years old in good health. J is TRBJ2-1 and V is TRBV28, with a possible D match to TRBD2 (5 bases). Sequences were obtained from naive CD4+ T cells from blood. CDR3 sequence (DNA): TGTGCCAGCAGTTACCCCGGAGGTTGGCGGAGCTGGGCCAACTCCTACAATGAGCAGTTCTTC. It yields the protein CASSYPGGWRSWANSYNEQFF.